This entry features one TCR beta chain sequence. Its antigen is currently unknown. This sample is drawn from a study of cytomegalovirus exposure and HLA in healthy donors. Study-level results: Reports credit the classifier with highly specific, highly sensitive diagnosis of cytomegalovirus status.

Clones were sequenced by immunoSEQ multiplex PCR, and TCRdb holds only the in-frame ones, with some missing. The data contain about 130,000 clones, around 86% of them singletons. This CDR3 is built from 14 residues. The V end was cut by 4 bases, the J end by 4 bases, with 12 bases between. Germline lookup yields CDR1 MDHEN and CDR2 SYDVKM. The chain is built from TRBV28 and TRBJ2-3; the D gene is possibly TRBD2 (5 bases). This TCR was sampled from a woman aged 18-29 years in good health and CMV-seronegative. The specimen was PBMCs. CDR3 sequence reads: CASSSRTLPDTQYF. CDR3 bases: TGTGCCAGCAGTTCCCGGACTCTTCCAGATACGCAGTATTTT.